A selection of T cell receptor beta chains follows, all from one sample in a study of quantifying T cell responses using KT2 cells. TCRdb called the UMI-ligation and nested PCR reads again in MiXCR, with one record for every CDR3 protein. The sample has over 35,000 distinct CDR3 sequences, more than 15% seen once. The material sequenced was PBMCs spiked with cells of the T cell clone KT2. These receptors originate from a human donor. Both conserved end residues are part of each CDR3. Each record gives: clone size, J gene, V gene, D gene, CDR3 DNA, CDR3 protein. The D gene is left open where the match is weak. Rows give clone size only sometimes, using once, few, many, or a class for an expanded clone.

size: few
J: TRBJ1-4
V: TRBV12-3/TRBV12-4
D: -
DNA: TGTGCCAGCAGTCCAGGGGTTGCGACTAATGAAAAACTGTTTTTT
CDR3: CASSPGVATNEKLFF

size: many
J: TRBJ2-5
V: TRBV5-1
D: -
DNA: TGCGCCAGCAGCTCCGTCCTCGGCAAAGAGACCCAGTACTTC
CDR3: CASSSVLGKETQYF

size: few
J: TRBJ2-3
V: TRBV24-1
D: TRBD2
DNA: TGTGCCACCAGTGACTATGGGACTAGCGGGCCATGGGCCCGAGATACGCAGTATTTT
CDR3: CATSDYGTSGPWARDTQYF

size: -
J: TRBJ1-3
V: TRBV5-1
D: -
DNA: TGCGCCAGCAGCTTATTCGACAACTCTGGAAACACCATATATTTT
CDR3: CASSLFDNSGNTIYF

size: -
J: TRBJ2-7
V: TRBV5-4
D: -
DNA: TGTGCCAGCAGCCCAAATACGAGGGAGCAGTACTTC
CDR3: CASSPNTREQYF

size: many
J: TRBJ2-1
V: TRBV12-3/TRBV12-4
D: -
DNA: TGTGCCAGCAGTTTAGCTCTCGTGGGCAATGAGCAGTTCTTC
CDR3: CASSLALVGNEQFF

size: -
J: TRBJ2-3
V: TRBV4-2
D: -
DNA: TGTGCCAGCAGCCAAGCGGCGTCTATCCGTGGCACAGATACGCAGTATTTT
CDR3: CASSQAASIRGTDTQYF

size: -
J: TRBJ2-3
V: TRBV7-8
D: TRBD1
DNA: TGTGCCAGCAGCTTTGTGCCTTGGGACAGGGGATCGGATACGCAGTATTTT
CDR3: CASSFVPWDRGSDTQYF

size: few
J: TRBJ1-4
V: TRBV6-5
D: TRBD1
DNA: TGTGCCAGCAGTTACGGGACAGGGAATCGAGTGTCTAAGGAAAAACTGTTTTTT
CDR3: CASSYGTGNRVSKEKLFF

size: -
J: TRBJ1-1
V: TRBV5-6
D: -
DNA: TGTGCCAGCAGCTTGGTCAAGAACACTGAAGCTTTCTTT
CDR3: CASSLVKNTEAFF

size: few
J: TRBJ2-3
V: TRBV20-1
D: -
DNA: TGCAGTGCTCCCCGGGACCCAAGCACAGATACGCAGTATTTT
CDR3: CSAPRDPSTDTQYF

size: few
J: TRBJ2-4
V: TRBV3-1
D: -
DNA: TGTGCCAGCAGCCAAGGCCCAAACATTCAGTACTTC
CDR3: CASSQGPNIQYF

size: -
J: TRBJ2-5
V: TRBV29-1
D: TRBD2
DNA: TGCAGCACAGGGACTAGCGGGAGTGGAGAGACCCAGTACTTC
CDR3: CSTGTSGSGETQYF

size: -
J: TRBJ1-3
V: TRBV12-5
D: -
DNA: TGTGCTAGTGGGATCTCACCGGGACCCCGAAACACCATATATTTT
CDR3: CASGISPGPRNTIYF

size: once
J: TRBJ2-7
V: TRBV29-1
D: TRBD2
DNA: TGCAGCGTTCGATCGAGGGGACTAGCGGACGAGCAGTACTTC
CDR3: CSVRSRGLADEQYF

size: -
J: TRBJ1-1
V: TRBV7-9
D: -
DNA: TGTGCCAGCGGCGCCTTTAGTCTTGAAGCTTTCTTT
CDR3: CASGAFSLEAFF

size: -
J: TRBJ2-5
V: TRBV12-5
D: TRBD2
DNA: TGTGCTAGTGGTTTGGTAATTAGCGGGGCCCAAGAGACCCAGTACTTC
CDR3: CASGLVISGAQETQYF

size: few
J: TRBJ1-1
V: TRBV20-1
D: TRBD1
DNA: TGCAGTGCCCCGACAGGGGTTATGAACACTGAAGCTTTCTTT
CDR3: CSAPTGVMNTEAFF

size: -
J: TRBJ1-1
V: TRBV5-1
D: TRBD1
DNA: TGCGCCAGCAGGTCCGGGTCACAGGGGGCGGTTGAAGCTTTCTTT
CDR3: CASRSGSQGAVEAFF

size: -
J: TRBJ2-3
V: TRBV7-3
D: TRBD2
DNA: TGTGCCAGCAGCTCCGTAGCGGGAGGGACCCCAGATACGCAGTATTTT
CDR3: CASSSVAGGTPDTQYF

size: -
J: TRBJ2-7
V: TRBV5-6
D: TRBD2
DNA: TGTGCCAGCAGCTTGAGTCTAGCGGGAGCAACCTACGAGCAGTACTTC
CDR3: CASSLSLAGATYEQYF

size: few
J: TRBJ2-7
V: TRBV20-1
D: TRBD2
DNA: TGCAGTCCTCTCGTCGCGGGAGGATACGAGCAGTACTTC
CDR3: CSPLVAGGYEQYF

size: -
J: TRBJ2-7
V: TRBV19
D: -
DNA: TGTGCCAGTACCGATGGGGGACGATTCCCTTACGAGCAGCACTTC
CDR3: CASTDGGRFPYEQHF

size: -
J: TRBJ2-4
V: TRBV21-1
D: -
DNA: TGTGCCAGCAGCAAAGATCCGGGGACCAACCCCTTTGAGGCCAAAAACATTCAGTACTTC
CDR3: CASSKDPGTNPFEAKNIQYF

size: many
J: TRBJ2-3
V: TRBV2
D: TRBD2
DNA: TGTGCCAGCAGAGGGACTAGCAGAGATACGCAGTATTTT
CDR3: CASRGTSRDTQYF

size: -
J: TRBJ2-5
V: TRBV7-9
D: TRBD1
DNA: TGTGCCAGCAGCTTCCCATTCATCCGGGACAGACAATCTCAAGAGACCCAGTACTTC
CDR3: CASSFPFIRDRQSQETQYF

size: many
J: TRBJ2-5
V: TRBV12-3/TRBV12-4
D: TRBD2
DNA: TGTGCCAGCAGTTTCGAGCGGGGGGGCTGGGAGACCCAGTACTTC
CDR3: CASSFERGGWETQYF

size: few
J: TRBJ1-4
V: TRBV30
D: -
DNA: TGTGCCTGGAGTGCAGGGCCTAATGAAAAACTGTTTTTT
CDR3: CAWSAGPNEKLFF

size: -
J: TRBJ2-1
V: TRBV6-5
D: TRBD1
DNA: TGTGCCAGCAGTCGGGACAGGGGGCAATACAATGAGCAGTTCTTC
CDR3: CASSRDRGQYNEQFF

size: many
J: TRBJ2-3
V: TRBV14
D: -
DNA: TGTGCCAGCAGCCAAAGGCGGGACCACCGGGATACGCAGTATTTT
CDR3: CASSQRRDHRDTQYF

size: -
J: TRBJ2-3
V: TRBV4-3
D: -
DNA: TGCGCCAGCAGCCAAGTAGAAGGGGCAGATACGCAGTATTTT
CDR3: CASSQVEGADTQYF

size: -
J: TRBJ2-1
V: TRBV12-3/TRBV12-4
D: -
DNA: TGTGCCAGCAGCAGCGGCAGGGTGGCAAGGGGTGAGCAGTTCTTC
CDR3: CASSSGRVARGEQFF

size: -
J: TRBJ2-2
V: TRBV7-9
D: TRBD2
DNA: TGTGCCAGCAGAAGGGCTAGCGGGATCGACACCGGGGAGCTGTTTTTT
CDR3: CASRRASGIDTGELFF

size: many
J: TRBJ2-7
V: TRBV7-2
D: -
DNA: TGTGCCAGCAGCTTAGGGGCAGTACGCAGAGGCGAGCAGTACTTC
CDR3: CASSLGAVRRGEQYF

size: many
J: TRBJ2-1
V: TRBV7-6
D: TRBD2
DNA: TGTGCCAGCAGCTTAGCGGGACTAGCGAGTTACAATGAGCAGTTCTTC
CDR3: CASSLAGLASYNEQFF

size: -
J: TRBJ2-1
V: TRBV2
D: -
DNA: TGTGCCAGCAGTGAAGAACTAGGAAGAAGTGAGCAGTTCTTC
CDR3: CASSEELGRSEQFF

size: -
J: TRBJ2-3
V: TRBV24-1
D: TRBD2
DNA: TGTGCCACCAGCGGGGGGGACCCAGATACGCAGTATTTT
CDR3: CATSGGDPDTQYF

size: few
J: TRBJ2-3
V: TRBV29-1
D: TRBD2
DNA: TGCAGCGTCCTTGGACTAGCGGGAGAAAGGACAGATACGCAGTATTTT
CDR3: CSVLGLAGERTDTQYF

size: -
J: TRBJ1-2
V: TRBV11-2
D: -
DNA: TGTGCCAGCAGCTTAATTTTGGCGACGGCCTATGGCTACACCTTC
CDR3: CASSLILATAYGYTF

size: few
J: TRBJ1-1
V: TRBV12-3/TRBV12-4
D: TRBD1
DNA: TGTGCCAGCAGTTCAGGGACAGGGTGGACTGAAGCTTTCTTT
CDR3: CASSSGTGWTEAFF

size: few
J: TRBJ1-2
V: TRBV6-6
D: TRBD1
DNA: TGTGCCAGCAGTTACCCGGTAGGACAGGGGGCGGATGCTAACTATGGCTACACCTTC
CDR3: CASSYPVGQGADANYGYTF

size: -
J: TRBJ2-3
V: TRBV30
D: -
DNA: TGTGCCTGGAGTGTAGGTCCGCCAGATACGCAGTATTTT
CDR3: CAWSVGPPDTQYF

size: few
J: TRBJ1-5
V: TRBV18
D: TRBD1
DNA: TGTGCCAGCTCACCCAGGACAGGGGCAAATCAGCCCCAGCATTTT
CDR3: CASSPRTGANQPQHF

size: few
J: TRBJ1-1
V: TRBV7-3
D: -
DNA: TGTGCCAGCAGCCTGACTTTGGGCGCTGAAGCTTTCTTT
CDR3: CASSLTLGAEAFF

size: few
J: TRBJ2-7
V: TRBV6-5
D: -
DNA: TGTGCCAGCACTTCAGCGCGACAGACCTACGAGCAGTACTTC
CDR3: CASTSARQTYEQYF

size: few
J: TRBJ2-5
V: TRBV6-5
D: TRBD1
DNA: TGTGCCAGCAGTTACGAGTATCGGGACAGGGCGGAAGAGACCCAGTACTTC
CDR3: CASSYEYRDRAEETQYF

size: -
J: TRBJ1-1
V: TRBV27
D: -
DNA: TGTGCCAGCAGTCTCTCGGCAGAGACTGAAGCTTTCTTT
CDR3: CASSLSAETEAFF

size: few
J: TRBJ2-6
V: TRBV7-3
D: -
DNA: TGTGCCAGCAGCTCCGCCGGGGCCAACGTCCTGACTTTC
CDR3: CASSSAGANVLTF

size: -
J: TRBJ1-2
V: TRBV5-5
D: -
DNA: TGTGCCAGCAGCTCCGGGGAATCATATGGCTACACCTTC
CDR3: CASSSGESYGYTF

size: -
J: TRBJ1-6
V: TRBV7-9
D: TRBD1
DNA: TGTGCCAGCAGCTTGACGACAGGGGCCAATTCACCCCTCCACTTT
CDR3: CASSLTTGANSPLHF

size: -
J: TRBJ2-7
V: TRBV12-5
D: TRBD1
DNA: TGTGCTAGTGGTTATCAGGACAGGGCCATCTCCTACGAGCAGTACTTC
CDR3: CASGYQDRAISYEQYF

size: many
J: TRBJ2-1
V: TRBV6-4
D: TRBD2
DNA: TGTGCCAGCAGTAAGAGCGGGGACTCCTACAATGAGCAGTTCTTC
CDR3: CASSKSGDSYNEQFF

size: few
J: TRBJ2-5
V: TRBV5-1
D: -
DNA: TGCGCCAGCAGCTTCCGCGAGGAGGGTCCAGAGACCCAGTACTTC
CDR3: CASSFREEGPETQYF

size: -
J: TRBJ2-2
V: TRBV27
D: -
DNA: TGTGCCAGCAGTGACAACACCGGGGAGCTGTTTTTT
CDR3: CASSDNTGELFF

size: few
J: TRBJ2-3
V: TRBV20-1
D: -
DNA: TGCAGTGCTAGTCGACGATGGCTAGGCACAGATACGCAGTATTTT
CDR3: CSASRRWLGTDTQYF

size: few
J: TRBJ2-2
V: TRBV6-5
D: -
DNA: TGTGCCAGCAGTTACGTCGTGATGGGCAGTAGAACCGGGGAGCTGTTTTTT
CDR3: CASSYVVMGSRTGELFF

size: -
J: TRBJ2-4
V: TRBV7-3
D: -
DNA: TGTGCCAGCAGCTTAGCGAGGAATGTCTGGCTGGGCAACATTCAGTACTTC
CDR3: CASSLARNVWLGNIQYF

size: many
J: TRBJ1-1
V: TRBV7-6
D: -
DNA: TGTGCCAGCAGCTTATACCCCAGGGAGAACACTGAAGCTTTCTTT
CDR3: CASSLYPRENTEAFF

size: few
J: TRBJ1-1
V: TRBV6-5
D: TRBD1
DNA: TGTGCCAGCAGTTACAGGGGGCAGGGCACTGAAGCTTTCTTT
CDR3: CASSYRGQGTEAFF